The rows below give T cell receptor beta chains drawn from one sample of a study of blood T cell repertoires in COVID-19. Produced via immunoSEQ multiplex PCR; TCRdb's table is partial and in-frame only. Of more than 250,000 clones listed, roughly 85% are singletons. Sequences were obtained from peripheral blood. Receptors originate from a man aged 45 to 65 with active or convalescent COVID-19. CDR3s include the opening cysteine and the closing phenylalanine or tryptophan. Each record gives: V gene, D gene, clone size, CDR3 length, J gene, CDR3 protein, CDR3 DNA. A D gene is named only where the DNA matches it firmly. Clone size is not always given. Where it is, it says once, few, many or a class for expanded clones.

TRBV6-5,TRBD1,NA,15,TRBJ1-2,CASTPTTGNSYGYTF,TGTGCCAGCACCCCCACGACAGGGAATAGCTATGGCTACACCTTC
TRBV28,NA,NA,16,TRBJ1-1,CASSLPPGQGISEAFF,TGTGCCAGCAGTTTACCCCCGGGCCAGGGTATCTCTGAAGCTTTCTTT
TRBV19,TRBD2,NA,16,TRBJ2-2,CASRPPPGLRTGELFF,TGTGCCAGTAGACCCCCGCCGGGACTAAGGACCGGGGAGCTGTTTTTT
TRBV6-5,TRBD2,NA,15,TRBJ2-5,CASSHGLAGGETQYF,TGTGCCAGCAGTCACGGACTAGCGGGGGGGGAGACCCAGTACTTC
TRBV7-9,TRBD2,few,14,TRBJ2-7,CASSLGLAEGEQYF,TGTGCCAGCAGCTTAGGACTAGCCGAGGGCGAGCAGTACTTC
TRBV29-1,NA,few,14,TRBJ1-2,CSVAKGRENYGYTF,TGCAGCGTCGCGAAGGGACGGGAGAACTATGGCTACACCTTC
TRBV20-1,NA,NA,11,TRBJ2-1,CSASRYNEQFF,TGCAGTGCTAGTCGGTACAATGAGCAGTTCTTC
TRBV30,TRBD2,NA,14,TRBJ2-5,CAWTSGGGVETQYF,TGTGCCTGGACTAGCGGGGGGGGAGTTGAGACCCAGTACTTC
TRBV25-1,TRBD1,NA,13,TRBJ1-2,CASSEPRGQGYTF,TGTGCCAGCAGTGAACCCAGGGGGCAAGGCTACACCTTC
TRBV5-4,TRBD2,NA,18,TRBJ2-1,CASSLPSGTSGSHNEQFF,TGTGCCAGCAGCCTGCCATCCGGGACTAGCGGGAGTCATAATGAGCAGTTCTTC
TRBV7-8,TRBD2,NA,15,TRBJ2-7,CASSLMGLAGAEQYF,TGTGCCAGCAGCCTAATGGGTCTAGCGGGAGCCGAGCAGTACTTC
TRBV19,NA,NA,19,TRBJ2-6,CASSLIFTKQFSGANVLTF,TGTGCCAGTAGCTTGATCTTCACCAAACAGTTCTCTGGGGCCAACGTCCTGACTTTC
TRBV4-1,NA,NA,15,TRBJ2-7,CASSQNPYESYEQYF,TGCGCCAGCAGCCAAAACCCTTATGAGTCCTACGAGCAGTACTTC
TRBV9,NA,NA,17,TRBJ1-1,CASSVVWDNLRITEAFF,TGTGCCAGCAGCGTTGTTTGGGACAACCTCCGAATCACTGAAGCTTTCTTT
TRBV27,TRBD1,once,19,TRBJ2-6,CASSQRLDRGSPGANVLTF,TGTGCCAGCAGCCAGAGACTTGACAGGGGGTCCCCTGGGGCCAACGTCCTGACTTTC
TRBV12-3/TRBV12-4,NA,NA,12,TRBJ1-1,CASGNRENEAFF,TGTGCCAGCGGAAACAGGGAAAATGAAGCTTTCTTT
TRBV2,TRBD1,NA,17,TRBJ1-5,CASSEPPGGGSNQPQHF,TGTGCCAGCAGTGAACCTCCAGGGGGCGGGAGCAATCAGCCCCAGCATTTT
TRBV19,NA,NA,13,TRBJ1-1,CASKRAADTEAFF,TGTGCCAGTAAGCGGGCTGCAGACACTGAAGCTTTCTTT
TRBV30,NA,NA,13,TRBJ1-5,CAWSEYLEEPQHF,TGTGCCTGGAGTGAGTACTTAGAAGAGCCCCAGCATTTT
TRBV21-1,NA,NA,14,TRBJ2-7,CALGGGFDLDEQYF,TGTGCCTTAGGAGGAGGTTTTGATCTAGACGAGCAGTACTTC
TRBV11-3,TRBD2,NA,13,TRBJ2-2,CASSFGRAGELFF,TGTGCCAGCAGCTTTGGGAGGGCCGGGGAGCTGTTTTTT
TRBV3-1/TRBV3-2,TRBD1,NA,16,TRBJ2-7,CASSQDPGTVSYEQYF,TGTGCCAGCAGCCAAGATCCCGGGACAGTCTCCTACGAGCAGTACTTC
TRBV28,NA,NA,15,TRBJ1-6,CASSLYQGAISPLHF,TGTGCCAGCAGTTTATATCAGGGCGCCATCTCACCCCTCCACTTT
TRBV3-1/TRBV3-2,TRBD2,once,18,TRBJ2-2,CASSQVALAGGRTGELFF,TGTGCCAGCAGCCAAGTAGCGCTAGCGGGAGGTCGCACCGGGGAGCTGTTTTTT
TRBV7-9,NA,NA,13,TRBJ2-7,CASSFPPRYEQYF,TGTGCCAGCAGCTTTCCCCCCCGTTACGAGCAGTACTTC
TRBV6-1,TRBD1,few,14,TRBJ1-4,CASSDPRQGEKLFF,TGTGCCAGCAGTGACCCCCGACAGGGAGAAAAACTGTTTTTT
TRBV30,TRBD2,NA,13,TRBJ2-7,CAWSGASGYEQYF,TGTGCCTGGAGTGGGGCTAGCGGCTACGAGCAGTACTTC
TRBV5-8,NA,NA,11,TRBJ2-7,CASSFRYEQYF,TGTGCCAGCAGCTTCCGTTACGAGCAGTACTTC
TRBV29-1,TRBD1,NA,11,TRBJ1-2,CSVHRGYGYTF,TGCAGCGTCCACAGGGGCTATGGCTACACCTTC
TRBV27,NA,few,13,TRBJ1-2,CASSLRENYGYTF,TGTGCCAGCAGTTTGCGGGAGAACTATGGCTACACCTTC
TRBV25-1,TRBD2,NA,16,TRBJ2-5,CASSEGGLANQETQYF,TGTGCCAGCTCTGAGGGGGGACTAGCGAACCAAGAGACCCAGTACTTC
TRBV30,TRBD2,once,16,TRBJ2-5,CAWSVNAGGAQETQYF,TGTGCCTGGAGTGTAAATGCCGGGGGGGCGCAAGAGACCCAGTACTTC
TRBV3-1/TRBV3-2,TRBD2,NA,15,TRBJ2-5,CASSQLAGSLETQYF,TGTGCCAGCAGCCAACTAGCGGGAAGTCTGGAGACCCAGTACTTC
TRBV19,NA,NA,19,TRBJ1-2,CASSIGGGGGYRNNYGYTF,TGTGCCAGTAGTATAGGTGGGGGGGGCGGTTATCGGAACAACTATGGCTACACCTTC
TRBV19,NA,NA,13,TRBJ1-2,CASSTLVRDGYTF,TGTGCCAGTAGTACCCTAGTGAGGGATGGCTACACCTTC
TRBV2,NA,NA,12,TRBJ1-2,CASSENSFGYTF,TGTGCCAGCAGTGAAAACAGCTTCGGCTACACCTTC
TRBV9,TRBD2,once,16,TRBJ2-7,CASSVGGLAGQYEQYF,TGTGCCAGCAGCGTAGGGGGGCTAGCGGGACAATACGAGCAGTACTTC
TRBV11-2,NA,NA,16,TRBJ2-3,CASSLRGAAFTDTQYF,TGTGCCAGCAGCCTACGTGGGGCCGCTTTCACAGATACGCAGTATTTT
TRBV27,NA,NA,15,TRBJ2-7,CASSFGTGTTYEQYF,TGTGCCAGCAGTTTTGGTACAGGGACCACCTACGAGCAGTACTTC
TRBV6-5,TRBD2,NA,16,TRBJ2-5,CASSYLASGLQETQYF,TGTGCCAGCAGTTATCTGGCTAGCGGGCTCCAAGAGACCCAGTACTTC
TRBV29-1,TRBD2,NA,15,TRBJ2-3,CSVAGLAGPTDTQYF,TGCAGCGTTGCCGGACTAGCGGGACCCACAGATACGCAGTATTTT
TRBV15,NA,NA,16,TRBJ2-2,CATSGDWLLNTGELFF,TGTGCCACCAGCGGAGACTGGCTCTTAAACACCGGGGAGCTGTTTTTT
TRBV28,NA,NA,11,TRBJ2-7,CASSFPSEQYF,TGTGCCAGCAGTTTCCCATCCGAGCAGTACTTC
TRBV7-3,TRBD2,NA,14,TRBJ2-5,CASSPTSGKETQYF,TGTGCCAGCAGCCCGACTAGCGGCAAAGAGACCCAGTACTTC
TRBV27,NA,few,19,TRBJ2-1,CASRYRGPRSGLPNNEQFF,TGTGCCAGCAGGTACAGGGGCCCTCGGAGCGGGCTTCCAAACAATGAGCAGTTCTTC
TRBV5-6,TRBD1,NA,14,TRBJ1-2,CASSTPTGYYGYTF,TGTGCCAGCAGCACTCCGACAGGGTACTATGGCTACACCTTC
TRBV18,TRBD2,NA,16,TRBJ2-3,CASSRNLAGGTDTQYF,TGTGCCAGCTCACGTAACCTAGCGGGAGGCACAGATACGCAGTATTTT
TRBV19,NA,once,16,TRBJ1-5,CASSRTTLGGQQPQHF,TGTGCCAGTAGTCGAACCACCTTGGGGGGGCAACAGCCCCAGCATTTT
TRBV19,TRBD1,NA,14,TRBJ2-3,CASSRAGGDNTQYF,TGTGCCAGTAGTCGGGCAGGGGGCGATAATACGCAGTATTTT
TRBV7-9,NA,NA,15,TRBJ2-3,CASSLKASITDTQYF,TGTGCCAGCAGCTTAAAGGCTAGCATAACAGATACGCAGTATTTT